The present entry profiles one TCR beta chain with its context. As yet, its antigen is unknown. The data belong to a study of PD-1 blockade in classical Hodgkin lymphoma. Regarding the study as a whole: Anyone who began nivolumab under 1 year after ASCT was excluded. Healthy donors reportedly exceeded newly diagnosed patients in baseline TCR diversity. With CD4+ cells, TCR diversity rose significantly by C4D1, but not with CD8+ cells.

Trimming cost V 4 bases and J 4 bases, with 10 bases left between them. CDR1 MGHRA and CDR2 YSYEKL come from the germline V gene. This CDR3 region has 13 residues. The repertoire was sequenced with immunoSEQ multiplex PCR; TCRdb's copy has only in-frame clones and lacks some. In the table there are more than 90,000 clones, roughly 78% of which are singletons. Described time point: cycle 4 day 1 (C4D1), after more than 5 weeks of nivolumab. Brentuximab vedotin exposure varied among the patients, all of whom had relapsed after autologous stem cell transplantation. When best responses were assessed, they were complete response, partial response or progressive disease.

The sequencing here drew on peripheral blood mononuclear cells (PBMCs), taken before the fourth cycle of nivolumab. The chain carries TRBV4-1 and TRBJ2-5; D is unclear. The sequence was collected from a human donor with classical Hodgkin lymphoma. CDR3 sequence (DNA): TGCGCCAGCAGCCCGTTTGGGCTAGAGACCCAGTACTTC. It translates to CASSPFGLETQYF.